The subject of this entry is one T cell receptor beta chain. The entry originates in a study of T cell responses to AZD1222 COVID-19 vaccine. Libraries were prepared by immunoSEQ multiplex PCR; TCRdb keeps only in-frame clonotypes and omits some of them. Of 79,000 or so clones listed, more than 70% are singletons. Whether given at about 4 or about 12 weeks, second doses were pooled. The V segment lost 11 bases and the J segment 8 bases; nucleotides outside the gene matches: 3. Germline V CDR1 and CDR2: ENHRY, SYGVKD. The CDR3 contains 11 residues. The source of this sequence is an adult who received the AZD1222 COVID-19 vaccine. The input for sequencing was peripheral blood, taken 28 days after the second AZD1222 dose. The chain joins TRBV10-3 to TRBJ2-1; 10 bases are shared with TRBD1. The DNA for the CDR3 is TGTGCCTCGACAGGGGGCGATGAGCAGTTCTTC. Translated: CASTGGDEQFF.